This T cell receptor (beta chain) was captured by sequencing in a study of spatial heterogeneity in lung cancer. Study information: PBMC samples from follow-up, when available, were sequenced at a median of around 23 months post-resection.

Time point here: blood at routine non-recurrence follow-up after resection. In each case, whole RNA from tumor, nontumor lung or frozen PBMC was sequenced unsorted. The CDR3 is made up of 13 amino acids. CDR1 is SQVTM and CDR2 is ANQGSEA in the germline V gene. The ends lost 4 bases at V and 4 bases at J; junction bases unmatched: 7. TCRdb recomputed calls from the 5' RACE reads with MiXCR, one row per CDR3 protein. This sample yields around 110,000 distinct CDR3 sequences, of which about 12% are seen a single time; roughly 15% belongs to the top ten. This clonotype was seen many times. The sample here was PBMCs, taken at follow-up. This TCR came from a male donor with early-stage non-small cell lung cancer. V usage is TRBV29-1 and J usage is TRBJ2-7, with 7 bases that match TRBD1. The CDR3 DNA sequence: TGCAGCGTTGGGCCCGGGACAGCTTACGAGCAGTACTTC. It codes for CSVGPGTAYEQYF.